The 27 T cell receptor beta chains reported below all come from one sample, sequenced in a study of CD8+ T cells in alopecia areata. As part of sample collection, lesional scalp punch biopsies and peripheral blood were taken from alopecia areata patients. RNA was isolated and reverse transcribed to cDNA, the sequencing template. The assay was immunoSEQ multiplex PCR, and TCRdb's table has in-frame clones only and misses some. The sample lists around 12,000 clones, roughly 65% occurring once. What was sequenced was skin. The receptors were gathered from a human donor with alopecia areata.

DNA of the CDR3: TGTGCCAGCAGGCCCCGTGGGGGGGCGATGAACACTGAAGCTTTCTTT. The encoded protein is CASRPRGGAMNTEAFF. The chain couples TRBV7-9 to TRBJ1-1; D might be TRBD1 (6 bases). This CDR3 has 16 residues. V was cut by 6 bases and J by 0 bases, with 17 bases left in between. Per the germline V gene, CDR1 is SEHNR and CDR2 is FQNEAQ (reference sequence).

The chain carries TRBV29-1 and TRBJ1-1; D is undetermined. Trimming left V 7 bases short and J 0 bases short, with 9 bases between. The CDR3 is 12 residues long. The germline gives CDR1 SQVTM, CDR2 ANQGSEA. CDR3 nucleotides: TGCAGCGCAACAATTGTGAACACTGAAGCTTTCTTT. This encodes CSATIVNTEAFF.

The rearrangement links TRBV14 to TRBJ1-1; TRBD1 matches at 11 bases. V trimming: 4 bases; J trimming: 6 bases; junction bases outside the gene matches: 13. The CDR3 spans 17 residues. Looked up from germline, CDR1 is SGHDN and CDR2 is FVKESK. This chain's CDR3 is CASSRKLRGQGASEAFF. CDR3 bases: TGTGCCAGCAGCCGAAAATTACGAGGACAGGGGGCATCTGAAGCTTTCTTT.

This clone was observed a handful of times. The chain carries TRBV15 and TRBJ2-7; maybe TRBD1 (5 bases). V gave up 5 bases and J gave up 2 bases, with 10 bases separating them. The CDR3 has 13 amino acids. Germline CDR1 is LNHNV and CDR2 is YYDKDF (reference sequence). As DNA, the CDR3 is TGTGCCACCAGCCAGGGTCCTACCTACGAGCAGTACTTC. It yields the protein CATSQGPTYEQYF.

This clone was recorded only once. The chain links TRBV28 to TRBJ2-6, with a tentative D call TRBD1 (6 bases). V was trimmed by 8 bases and J by 3 bases, leaving 8 bases between them. This CDR3 region has 13 residues. Germline V lookup: CDR1 MDHEN, CDR2 SYDVKM. The CDR3 here is CASHRVGANVLTF. For the CDR3, the DNA is TGTGCCAGCCACAGGGTTGGGGCCAACGTCCTGACTTTC.

This clone was seen a few times. The chain has TRBV29-1 and TRBJ2-2; no reliable D call. The V gene's germline CDR1 is SQVTM and CDR2 ANQGSEA. This CDR3 spans 13 amino acids. V was pared by 4 bases and J by 2 bases, with 8 bases between. CDR3 protein: CSVVLLNTGELFF. The CDR3 DNA is TGCAGCGTTGTGCTGCTAAACACCGGGGAGCTGTTTTTT.

This clone was found once. V and J are TRBV7-9 and TRBJ1-2; 8 bases fit TRBD1. Germline CDR1 SEHNR, CDR2 FQNEAQ (reference sequence). J was trimmed by 4 bases and V by 5 bases; bases with no gene match: 9. This CDR3 contains 15 residues. This CDR3 is CASSHRDRRGYGYTF. The CDR3 nucleotides read TGTGCCAGCAGCCACCGGGACAGGCGGGGCTATGGCTACACCTTC.

This clone turned up a few times. The chain couples TRBV12-5 to TRBJ1-3; 9 nucleotides agree with TRBD1. CDR1 and CDR2 (germline): LGHNT, FRNRAP. The V segment lost 5 bases and the J segment 5 bases; nucleotides outside the gene matches: 4. There are 14 residues in the CDR3. The CDR3 reads CASGGTGRRNTIYF. The DNA for the CDR3 is TGTGCTAGTGGTGGGACAGGGCGGAGAAACACCATATATTTT.

This clone counts as medium-sized. This sequence joins TRBV2 and TRBJ2-7; 7 bases align to TRBD1. The CDR3 is made up of 13 amino acids. Germline trimming cut 10 bases from V and 0 bases from J; bases unmatched to any gene: 6. Looked up from germline, CDR1 is SNHLY and CDR2 is FYNNEI. The CDR3 bases are TGTGCCACGACAGGGATGGACTCCTACGAGCAGTACTTC. It is translated as CATTGMDSYEQYF.

This rearrangement joins TRBV11-2 to TRBJ1-1; weak D call: TRBD1 (6 bases). The CDR3 extends over 16 amino acids. The V gene's germline CDR1 is SGHAT and CDR2 FQNNGV. V lost 0 bases to trimming and J lost 5 bases, with 16 bases between them. CDR3 sequence reads: CASSLEVARGGTEAFF. The CDR3 coding sequence is TGTGCCAGCAGCTTAGAAGTGGCCAGGGGAGGGACTGAAGCTTTCTTT.

This clone was seen a handful of times. This chain connects TRBV2 to TRBJ2-7, with D maybe TRBD1 (6 bases). Trimming left V 10 bases short and J 0 bases short, with 16 bases between. The CDR3 loop spans 14 amino acids. The germline CDR1 and CDR2 sequences are SNHLY and FYNNEI. The CDR3 spells CATIPTGNSYEQYF. Here the CDR3 DNA reads TGTGCCACCATTCCAACAGGGAACTCCTACGAGCAGTACTTC.

The sample holds a few counts of this clone. The chain carries TRBV28 and TRBJ2-7, with TRBD2 identical over 8 bases. This CDR3 contains 17 residues. V was pared by 3 bases and J by 0 bases, with 10 bases of the junction left unmatched. CDR1 and CDR2 from the germline V gene are MDHEN and SYDVKM. The CDR3 DNA sequence: TGTGCCAGCAGTTTTACTAGTAGCGGGGCCTACTCCTACGAGCAGTACTTC. This gives the protein CASSFTSSGAYSYEQYF.

The rearrangement uses TRBV9 and TRBJ2-7; TRBD2 is a possible D gene (5 bases). Germline CDR1 and CDR2: SGDLS and YYNGEE. Trimming pared 0 bases from V and 1 base from J, leaving 11 bases between. The CDR3 is 15 residues long. The CDR3 protein is CASSVAGGWSYEQYF. CDR3 sequence (DNA): TGTGCCAGCAGCGTAGCAGGAGGTTGGTCCTACGAGCAGTACTTC.

The chain has TRBV7-2 and TRBJ2-5; 10 bases are a match to TRBD2. The J call could be wrong; TRBJ2-7 is a better fit for the DNA end. The CDR3 length is 13 residues. CDR1 and CDR2 from the germline V gene are SGHTA and FQGNSA. CDR3 sequence reads: CASSFTSGNEQYF. The CDR3 nucleotides are TGTGCCAGCAGCTTTACTAGCGGGAACGAGCAGTACTTC.

The chain couples TRBV5-4 to TRBJ1-1; 9 bases are shared with TRBD1. The CDR3 contains 13 residues. Germline loops: CDR1 SGHNT, CDR2 YYREEE (reference sequence). Trimming cost V 4 bases and J 11 bases; bases outside gene matches: 9. Here the CDR3 DNA reads TGTGCCAGCAGCGGGACAGGGAGATTTGGGGCTTTCTTT. Encoded protein: CASSGTGRFGAFF.

This clone was counted only a few times. The gene calls are TRBV4-2 and TRBJ2-1; D is ambiguous. CDR3 length: 13 amino acids. Trimming stripped 1 base from V and 4 bases from J, with 5 bases between. The V gene's germline CDR1 is LGHNA and CDR2 YNFKEQ. The CDR3 is CASSQGVYNEQFF. CDR3 in DNA: TGTGCCAGCAGCCAAGGGGTTTACAATGAGCAGTTCTTC.

This chain joins TRBV4-3 and TRBJ2-7; TRBD2 matches 10 bases. The CDR3 is 16 amino acids. The junction had 10 bases not matched to a gene; V was cut back by 3 bases and J by 5 bases. Per germline, CDR1 LGHNA and CDR2 YSLEER. The CDR3: CASSQILAGDSNEQYF. Written as DNA, the CDR3 is TGCGCCAGCAGCCAGATTCTAGCGGGAGACAGCAACGAGCAGTACTTC.

The V and J genes are TRBV9 and TRBJ1-2; 12 bases fit TRBD1. Germline trimming cut 3 bases from V and 4 bases from J; bases unmatched to any gene: 4. CDR1 is SGDLS and CDR2 is YYNGEE in the germline V gene. This CDR3 comprises 15 residues. CDR3 bases: TGTGCCAGCAGCGCGGGACAGGGGGCAGGCTATGGCTACACCTTC. Protein: CASSAGQGAGYGYTF. Drawing the rest from reference TRBV9 and TRBJ1-2, the complete variable domain is DSGVTQTPKHLITATGQRVTLRCSPRSGDLSVYWYQQSLDQGLQFLIQYYNGEERAKGNILERFSAQQFPDLHSELNLSSLELGDSALYFCASSAGQGAGYGYTFGSGTRLTVV.

This clone was observed a handful of times. The chain couples TRBV28 to TRBJ1-5; 8 nucleotides match TRBD1. CDR3 length: 15 residues. The V and J ends lost 7 bases and 5 bases, in that order; junction bases with no gene match: 10. Germline V gene data show CDR1 as MDHEN and CDR2 as SYDVKM. Here the CDR3 DNA reads TGTGCCAGCAAAGACTCGACAGGGGTTGATCAGCCCCAGCATTTT. Its translation: CASKDSTGVDQPQHF.

The V and J genes are TRBV28 and TRBJ2-7; 12 positions match TRBD2. The V segment lost 2 bases and the J segment 0 bases; nucleotides outside the gene matches: 5. Germline CDR1 MDHEN, CDR2 SYDVKM. This CDR3 is 17 amino acids long. This CDR3 is CASSLGLAGGNSYEQYF. The CDR3 nucleotides are TGTGCCAGCAGTTTAGGTCTAGCGGGAGGGAACTCCTACGAGCAGTACTTC.

V gene TRBV7-8 combines with J gene TRBJ2-3; the D gene is possibly TRBD1 (5 bases). Deletions cut 6 bases from V and 0 bases from J, with 13 bases between. The germline V gene encodes CDR1 SGHVS and CDR2 FQNEAQ. The CDR3 runs to 15 residues. CDR3 coding DNA: TGTGCCAGCAGTTATAGGGGTACTAGCACAGATACGCAGTATTTT. This sequence encodes CASSYRGTSTDTQYF.

In its sample, this clone was seen a few times. The genes are TRBV12-5 and TRBJ2-7; no clear D gene. V shed 2 bases and J shed 3 bases, with 11 bases lying between them. The CDR3 runs 14 residues. Germline lookup yields CDR1 LGHNT and CDR2 FRNRAP. CDR3 nucleotides: TGTGCTAGTGGTTTGCTTTCAAATGGCTACGAGCAGTACTTC. Its protein is CASGLLSNGYEQYF.

CDR3 sequence: CASSSARQGSEAFF. CDR3 in DNA: TGTGCCAGCAGTTCCGCCCGACAGGGTTCAGAAGCTTTCTTT. The chain joins TRBV2 to TRBJ1-1; TRBD1 agrees at 7 bases. Unmatched junction bases numbered 11, after V lost 5 bases and J lost 8 bases. The CDR3 extends over 14 amino acids. The germline gives CDR1 SNHLY, CDR2 FYNNEI.

This clone has only one observation. V and J are TRBV6-6 and TRBJ1-5; tentative D call: TRBD1 (5 bases). The V gene's germline CDR1 is MNHNY and CDR2 SVGAGI (reference sequence). The CDR3 runs 15 residues. Trimming cost V 0 bases and J 4 bases, with 10 bases left between them. CDR3: CASSYSRQQNQPQHF. The CDR3 nucleotides are TGTGCCAGCAGTTACTCGAGACAGCAGAATCAGCCCCAGCATTTT.

This clone came up a few times. The rearrangement joins TRBV28 to TRBJ2-1, with 16 bases identical to TRBD2. Per germline, CDR1 MDHEN and CDR2 SYDVKM. The CDR3 spans 15 residues. The trim removed 6 bases at V and 9 bases at J, leaving 5 bases unmatched. For the CDR3, the DNA is TGTGCCAGCAGGGGGACTAGCGGGAGGGCCAGTGAGCAGTTCTTC. This encodes CASRGTSGRASEQFF.

The chain couples TRBV14 to TRBJ2-3; TRBD2 matches 8 bases. Germline V CDR1 and CDR2: SGHDN, FVKESK. The CDR3 has 19 amino acids. V was pared by 1 base and J by 4 bases, with 16 bases of the junction left unmatched. CDR3 region: CASSQAFPSQREYPDTQYF. The CDR3, as DNA: TGTGCCAGCAGCCAAGCCTTTCCTTCTCAGCGGGAGTATCCAGATACGCAGTATTTT.

This clone was seen a single time. The rearrangement links TRBV28 to TRBJ2-7; the match to TRBD2 covers 10 bases. In germline, CDR1 is MDHEN, CDR2 SYDVKM. Trimming took 2 bases from V and 4 from J; bases not matched to a gene: 8. This CDR3 contains 16 residues. The CDR3 nucleotides are TGTGCCAGCAGTTTAGGACTAGCGGACCTTAGTTACGAGCAGTACTTC. It is translated as CASSLGLADLSYEQYF.